This T cell receptor beta chain was sequenced for a study of blood T cell repertoires in COVID-19. Study summary: COVID-19 samples collected from the United States, Italy and Spain covered acute and convalescent phases. T cells, B-cell-depleted T cells, or PBMCs provided the cDNA or gDNA that served as material.

Trimming took off 2 bases at V and 7 bases at J, with 28 bases between the two ends. Germline lookup yields CDR1 SGHRS and CDR2 YFSETQ. The CDR3 has 20 amino acids. Original handling: How many nucleated cells were present was estimated from reference gene primer amplification. Measured with immunoSEQ multiplex PCR; TCRdb has only the in-frame clones, and not every one. D and trimming come from the DNA, and the V and J calls and clone size come from that table. Of fewer than 35,000 clones listed, 80% to 90% were seen once; the top ten hold approximately 15%. This receptor was obtained from a human donor in a cohort sampled during active COVID-19. The donor label of this sample is uncertain. The V gene is TRBV5-1, the J gene TRBJ1-6, with D possibly matching TRBD1 (5 bases). What was sequenced was peripheral blood. The CDR3 reads CASSLAVLMVGQGVNSPLHF. The CDR3 bases are TGCGCCAGCAGCTTAGCCGTCCTAATGGTGGGGCAAGGGGTGAATTCACCCCTCCACTTT.